The source of this T cell receptor beta chain is a study of shared clonotypes between healthy human individuals. Whole-study findings and limits: All-four-donor shared clonotypes had higher generation probabilities than non-shared clonotypes did.

Clones were sequenced by immunoSEQ multiplex PCR, and TCRdb holds only the in-frame ones, with some missing. The sample holds 950,000 to 1,100,000 clones, about 80% seen once. On this clone: Antigen: not known.

All participating donors were Caucasian adults from Nashville, Tennessee. The germline gives CDR1 LNHDA, CDR2 SQIVND (reference sequence). V gave up 7 bases and J gave up 3 bases, with 13 bases separating them. This CDR3 contains 14 residues. Material: memory CD4+ T cells from PBMCs. Subset denoted: CD45RA-negative fraction. The rearrangement joins TRBV19 to TRBJ1-5; D is perhaps TRBD1 (5 bases). The clonotype comes from a man aged 18 to 29 in good health. Some clones in this sample may be carry-over from other donors' samples. CDR3 sequence (DNA): TGTGCCAGTACCCTAAGGGGCCCCAATCAGCCCCAGCATTTT. It is translated as CASTLRGPNQPQHF.